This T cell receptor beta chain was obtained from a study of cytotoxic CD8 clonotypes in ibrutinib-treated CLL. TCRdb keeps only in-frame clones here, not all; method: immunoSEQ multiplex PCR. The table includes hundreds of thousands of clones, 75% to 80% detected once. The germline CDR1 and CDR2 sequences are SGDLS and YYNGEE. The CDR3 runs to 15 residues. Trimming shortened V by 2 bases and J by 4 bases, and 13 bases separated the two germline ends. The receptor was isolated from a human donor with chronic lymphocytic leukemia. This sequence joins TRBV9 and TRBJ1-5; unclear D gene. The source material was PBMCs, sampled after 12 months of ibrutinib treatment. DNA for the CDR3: TGTGCCAGCAGCGTGAGCGGACTGGGGAATCAGCCCCAGCATTTT. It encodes CASSVSGLGNQPQHF.